The 26 T cell receptor beta chains presented below share a single source sample, sequenced in a study of PD-L1 blockade in urothelial cancer. Indicated time point: pretreatment peripheral blood. Libraries were prepared by immunoSEQ multiplex PCR; TCRdb keeps only in-frame clonotypes and omits some of them. The sample carries 130,000 or so clones, about four fifths recorded once. Sequences were derived from PBMCs, sampled around atezolizumab (anti-PD-L1) treatment. The receptors were sampled from a man aged 50 or older with urothelial cancer.

The rearrangement uses TRBV30 and TRBJ2-6; 11 nucleotides agree with TRBD1. Losses at the gene ends were 5 bases for V and 2 bases for J; bases not matched to a gene: 8. This CDR3 has 17 amino acids. Germline V gives CDR1 GTSNPN, CDR2 SVGIG (reference sequence). DNA of the CDR3: TGTGCCTGGCACCGGGACAGGGGGATGGCTGGGGCCAACGTCCTGACTTTC. It is translated as CAWHRDRGMAGANVLTF.

The gene calls are TRBV9 and TRBJ1-1; D is perhaps TRBD1 (5 bases). Germline CDR1 SGDLS, CDR2 YYNGEE. The CDR3 totals 14 residues. Trimming removed 0 bases from V and 4 bases from J, with 10 bases in between. As DNA, the CDR3 is TGTGCCAGCAGCGTAGATATCAGGGCCACTGAAGCTTTCTTT. Its protein is CASSVDIRATEAFF.

This chain uses TRBV6-6 with TRBJ2-7; D gene uncertain. The germline gives CDR1 MNHNY, CDR2 SVGAGI (reference sequence). The CDR3 spans 12 residues. With 8 bases removed from V and 1 base from J, the gap between germline ends came to 9 bases. The CDR3 reads CASRGTSYEQYF. CDR3 bases: TGTGCCAGCCGCGGAACGTCCTACGAGCAGTACTTC.

The chain joins TRBV2 to TRBJ2-1; 7 positions match TRBD2. The CDR3 spans 13 residues. J was trimmed by 2 bases and V by 6 bases; bases with no gene match: 1. The germline CDR1 and CDR2 sequences are SNHLY and FYNNEI. The CDR3 DNA reads as TGTGCCAGCAGCAGCGGGGCCTACAATGAGCAGTTCTTC. Translated: CASSSGAYNEQFF.

The chain links TRBV11-2 to TRBJ2-2; TRBD2 matches at 7 bases. The CDR3 runs to 15 residues. V trimming: 5 bases; J trimming: 6 bases; junction bases outside the gene matches: 9. The germline CDR1 and CDR2 sequences are SGHAT and FQNNGV. DNA for the CDR3: TGTGCCAGCAGCGGGTTTTGGGGAGGGGCCGGGGAGCTGTTTTTT. It yields the protein CASSGFWGGAGELFF.

The gene calls are TRBV19 and TRBJ1-2; tentatively, D is TRBD1 (5 bases). V lost 11 bases and J lost 1, with 11 bases in between. The CDR3 spans 12 residues. Germline CDR1 and CDR2: LNHDA and SQIVND (reference sequence). CDR3 residues: CASNQGNYGYTF. For the CDR3, the DNA is TGTGCCTCAAACCAGGGTAACTATGGCTACACCTTC. Using reference TRBV19 and TRBJ1-2 for the parts outside the CDR3, the full variable domain is DGGITQSPKYLFRKEGQNVTLSCEQNLNHDAMYWYRQDPGQGLRLIYYSQIVNDFQKGDIAEGYSVSREKKESFPLTVTSAQKNPTAFYLCASNQGNYGYTFGSGTRLTVV.

This chain joins TRBV9 and TRBJ2-3; 10 nucleotides match TRBD2. V lost 4 bases to trimming and J lost 0 bases; unmatched junction nucleotides: 2. The CDR3 length is 15 residues. Germline V gene lookup returns CDR1 SGDLS and CDR2 YYNGEE. The CDR3 bases are TGTGCCAGCAGCAGGACTAGCGGAAGCACAGATACGCAGTATTTT. Its translation is CASSRTSGSTDTQYF.

V is TRBV28 and J is TRBJ2-7; D perhaps matches TRBD1 (5 bases). V lost 1 base and J lost 3, with 10 bases in between. Per germline, CDR1 MDHEN and CDR2 SYDVKM. The CDR3 extends over 14 amino acids. The CDR3 DNA reads TGTGCCAGCAGTTTATTATCAGGGAACTACGAGCAGTACTTC. This codes for CASSLLSGNYEQYF.

This clone has just one count. V and J are TRBV7-9 and TRBJ2-2; tentatively, D is TRBD1 (6 bases). CDR1 and CDR2 from the germline V gene are SEHNR and FQNEAQ (reference sequence). V was trimmed by 6 bases and J by 6 bases, leaving 14 bases between them. CDR3 length: 14 residues. The DNA of the CDR3 is TGTGCCAGCAGTCGGACAGCGAGCCCCGGGGAGCTGTTTTTT. It yields the protein CASSRTASPGELFF.

This clone has more than one count but fewer than ten. The chain carries TRBV18 and TRBJ2-5; 7 bases fit TRBD1. The CDR3 consists of 15 residues. The ends lost 6 bases at V and 2 bases at J; junction bases unmatched: 9. Germline V gene sequence: CDR1 KGHSH, CDR2 LQKENI. Here the CDR3 DNA reads TGTGCCAGCTCCCGACAGGGTCTAGTTCAAGAGACCCAGTACTTC. Its protein product is CASSRQGLVQETQYF.

DNA of the CDR3: TGTGCCAGCAGCCCTAACACAGGGAACTATGGCTACACCTTC. As protein: CASSPNTGNYGYTF. This chain connects TRBV7-9 to TRBJ1-2; D perhaps matches TRBD1 (6 bases). Trimming cost V 5 bases and J 2 bases, with 12 bases left between them. The germline V gene has CDR1 SEHNR and CDR2 FQNEAQ (reference sequence). The CDR3 contains 14 residues.

The chain uses TRBV6-1 and TRBJ2-7; 8 bases are a match to TRBD1. The CDR3 has 11 residues. Germline V gene lookup returns CDR1 MNHNS and CDR2 SASEGT. V was clipped by 11 bases and J by 5 bases; unmatched bases: 5. The CDR3 nucleotides read TGTGCCTCGGGCAGGGGGCACGAGCAGTACTTC. Translating it yields CASGRGHEQYF.

The CDR3 DNA follows: TGTGCCAGCAGCAAATCGCAACGGACAGGGGCCAAAAACATTCAGTACTTC. Translated, it gives CASSKSQRTGAKNIQYF. The chain couples TRBV7-9 to TRBJ2-4; the match to TRBD1 covers 8 bases. Germline-derived CDR1 and CDR2 are SEHNR and FQNEAQ (reference sequence). The junction had 10 bases not matched to a gene; V was cut back by 5 bases and J by 1 base. The CDR3 has 17 amino acids. Full variable domain (rest looked up from reference TRBV7-9 and TRBJ2-4): DTGVSQNPRHKITKRGQNVTFRCDPISEHNRLYWYRQTLGQGPEFLTYFQNEAQLEKSRLLSDRFSAERPKGSFSTLEIQRTEQGDSAMYLCASSKSQRTGAKNIQYFGAGTRLSVL.

The chain couples TRBV7-3 to TRBJ2-1; 11 bases are shared with TRBD2. This CDR3 region has 15 residues. The germline V gene has CDR1 SGHTA and CDR2 FQGTGA. V lost 5 bases and J lost 7; bases outside the gene matches: 7. CDR3 coding DNA: TGTGCCAGCAGCGTCGGACTAGCGGGTACTAATGAGCAGTTCTTC. It yields the protein CASSVGLAGTNEQFF.

This clone was observed a few times. The chain couples TRBV27 to TRBJ2-3, with D possibly TRBD2 on 5 matching bases. Between the trimmed V and J ends, which lost 5 bases and 6 bases, there was a span of 12 bases. Germline V gene data show CDR1 as MNHEY and CDR2 as SMNVEV (reference sequence). CDR3 length: 13 residues. DNA for the CDR3: TGTGCCAGCAGTCTAGGACTGGTGGATACGCAGTATTTT. Its protein product is CASSLGLVDTQYF.

This clone was observed a single time. The V gene is TRBV7-9, the J gene TRBJ2-5; TRBD2 agrees at 7 bases. Germline trimming cut 4 bases from V and 3 bases from J; bases unmatched to any gene: 8. This CDR3 has 15 amino acids. Looked up from germline, CDR1 is SEHNR and CDR2 is FQNEAQ (reference sequence). CDR3 DNA sequence: TGTGCCAGCAGCTCGCCACGGGGGAGGGAAGAGACCCAGTACTTC. It encodes CASSSPRGREETQYF. The full variable domain, with the rest looked up from reference TRBV7-9 and TRBJ2-5, is DTGVSQNPRHKITKRGQNVTFRCDPISEHNRLYWYRQTLGQGPEFLTYFQNEAQLEKSRLLSDRFSAERPKGSFSTLEIQRTEQGDSAMYLCASSSPRGREETQYFGPGTRLLVL.

This chain links TRBV19 with TRBJ1-3; D unclear. Germline CDR1 and CDR2: LNHDA and SQIVND (reference sequence). V lost 3 bases to trimming and J lost 0 bases, with 9 bases between them. The CDR3 is 15 residues long. The DNA of the CDR3 is TGTGCCAGTAGTATTCCCCGGAGCTCTGGAAACACCATATATTTT. This encodes CASSIPRSSGNTIYF.

The V gene is TRBV10-2, the J gene TRBJ2-2; weak D call: TRBD1 (5 bases). Germline V gives CDR1 WSHSY, CDR2 SAAADI. Trimming took 2 bases from V and 7 from J, leaving 11 bases between them. The CDR3 has 14 amino acids. CDR3: CASSEPQGYGELFF. The DNA of the CDR3 is TGCGCCAGCAGTGAGCCCCAGGGTTACGGGGAGCTGTTTTTT.

The gene calls are TRBV5-1 and TRBJ1-5; a possible D gene is TRBD1 (5 bases). V dropped 4 bases and J dropped 2 bases, with 16 bases sitting between them. Germline loops: CDR1 SGHRS, CDR2 YFSETQ. The CDR3 loop spans 16 amino acids. CDR3 sequence: CASSPGDGTGNQPQHF. The CDR3 DNA follows: TGCGCCAGCAGCCCGGGGGACGGGACGGGCAATCAGCCCCAGCATTTT.

This sequence joins TRBV6-6 and TRBJ2-7; D is unresolved. CDR1 MNHNY and CDR2 SVGAGI come from the germline V gene (reference sequence). The CDR3 is 15 residues long. The V end lost 6 bases, the J end lost 5 bases, and 20 bases lay between the germline ends. The CDR3 nucleotides read TGTGCCAGCAGCAACACCCCCAGTGTCTTCGACGAGCAGTACTTC. It codes for CASSNTPSVFDEQYF.

This clone was counted only a few times. In DNA, the CDR3 is TGTGCCAGCAGCTTAACAGTTGGAAACACCATATATTTT. Translation gives CASSLTVGNTIYF. The chain has TRBV6-5 and TRBJ1-3; unclear D gene. This CDR3 contains 13 residues. The V end was cut by 6 bases, the J end by 3 bases, with 9 bases between. Germline V gives CDR1 MNHEY, CDR2 SVGAGI.

J is TRBJ1-2 and V is TRBV2; 7 bases are shared with TRBD1. V lost 6 bases and J lost 1; bases outside the gene matches: 2. The CDR3 runs 13 residues. The germline gives CDR1 SNHLY, CDR2 FYNNEI. The CDR3 DNA sequence: TGTGCCAGCAGCCGGGACAGTAACTATGGCTACACCTTC. It is translated as CASSRDSNYGYTF.

The V and J genes are TRBV6-4 and TRBJ2-1; TRBD2 aligns across 8 bases. CDR1 is MRHNA, CDR2 SNTAGT, per germline. This CDR3 spans 14 amino acids. Trimming cost V 4 bases and J 5 bases; bases outside gene matches: 4. CDR3 bases: TGTGCCAGCAGTGGAAGCGGGAGTCACAATGAGCAGTTCTTC. Translation: CASSGSGSHNEQFF.

This chain links TRBV7-2 with TRBJ2-5; 11 positions match TRBD2. The CDR3 has 15 amino acids. J lost 5 bases, V lost 4 bases, and 6 bases had no gene match. Germline CDR1 SGHTA, CDR2 FQGNSA. The CDR3 sequence: CASSSLTSGTETQYF. The CDR3 region has the DNA TGTGCCAGCAGCTCCCTGACTAGCGGGACTGAGACCCAGTACTTC.

The gene calls are TRBV19 and TRBJ1-2, with D perhaps matching TRBD1 (6 bases). The germline V gene encodes CDR1 LNHDA and CDR2 SQIVND (reference sequence). This CDR3 has 13 amino acids. V gave up 10 bases and J gave up 4 bases, with 16 bases separating them. CDR3 region: CATRGQDSYGYTF. DNA for the CDR3: TGTGCCACAAGGGGCCAGGACAGCTATGGCTACACCTTC.

This clone was seen once. The genes are TRBV2 and TRBJ2-5; no clear D. Per germline, CDR1 SNHLY and CDR2 FYNNEI. V dropped 6 bases and J dropped 1 base, with 3 bases sitting between them. The length of the CDR3 is 11 residues. The CDR3 protein is CASRAQETQYF. The CDR3 nucleotides are TGTGCCAGCAGGGCCCAAGAGACCCAGTACTTC.